Listed here are 2 T cell receptor beta chains from one sample, sequenced in a study of blood T cell repertoires in COVID-19. Generated by immunoSEQ multiplex PCR, the TCRdb table keeps only in-frame clones and is missing some. The sample has approximately 40,000 clones, around nine tenths seen once. The sequencing sample was made of peripheral blood. The receptors originated from a human donor in a cohort sampled during active COVID-19.

This clone was seen once. The J gene is TRBJ2-5, the V gene TRBV6-6; tentative D call: TRBD2 (6 bases). Trimming cost V 2 bases and J 2 bases, with 12 bases left between them. The CDR3 is 15 residues long. Germline V gives CDR1 MNHNY, CDR2 SVGAGI (reference sequence). As DNA, the CDR3 is TGTGCCAGCAGTTACGACCCCGGGGGACAAGAGACCCAGTACTTC. As protein: CASSYDPGGQETQYF.

V and J are TRBV3-1 (or the pseudogene TRBV3-2) and TRBJ2-7; D remains unclear. V lost 6 bases and J lost 4, with 16 bases in between. The CDR3 runs 14 residues. In germline, CDR1 is LGHDT, CDR2 YNNKEL (reference sequence). DNA for the CDR3: TGTGCCAGCAGTCGAGGTTCCCGTCTTTACGAGCAGTACTTC. It codes for CASSRGSRLYEQYF.